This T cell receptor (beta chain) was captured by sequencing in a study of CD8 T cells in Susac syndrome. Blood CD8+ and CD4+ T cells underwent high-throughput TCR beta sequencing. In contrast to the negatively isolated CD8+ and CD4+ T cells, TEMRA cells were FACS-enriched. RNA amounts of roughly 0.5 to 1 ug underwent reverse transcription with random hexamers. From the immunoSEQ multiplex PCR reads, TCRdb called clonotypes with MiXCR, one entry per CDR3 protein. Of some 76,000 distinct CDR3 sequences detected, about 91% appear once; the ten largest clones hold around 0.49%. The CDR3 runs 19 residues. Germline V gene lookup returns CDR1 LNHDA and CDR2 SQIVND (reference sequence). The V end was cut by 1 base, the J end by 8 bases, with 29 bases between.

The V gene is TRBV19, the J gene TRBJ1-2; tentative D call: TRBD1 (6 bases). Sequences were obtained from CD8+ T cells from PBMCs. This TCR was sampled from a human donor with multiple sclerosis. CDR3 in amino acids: CASSIGPPPGHLHHGGYTF. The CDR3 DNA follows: TGTGCCAGTAGTATAGGACCCCCCCCGGGACACTTACATCATGGAGGCTACACCTTC.